This TCR beta chain is from a study of blood T cell repertoires in COVID-19. Overall study context: Whether acute or convalescent, the COVID-19 samples came from the United States, Italy and Spain.

In the source study's methods: Amplification of reference gene primers was used by the study to estimate nucleated cell counts. Clones were sequenced by immunoSEQ multiplex PCR, and TCRdb holds only the in-frame ones, with some missing. That table furnishes V, J and clone size, whereas the DNA furnished D and trimming. The sample lists approximately 280,000 clones, roughly 89% seen once, with 1.7% in the top ten. The participants were between roughly 18 and 89 years old and came from some 25 US areas. Cohorts were based on clinical histories the participants reported. Between the trimmed V and J ends, which lost 3 bases and 2 bases, there was a span of 9 bases. This CDR3 region has 14 residues. Germline V gene data show CDR1 as SGHTA and CDR2 as FQGNSA.

The chain uses TRBV7-2 and TRBJ2-3; D gene ambiguous. The receptor's source is a woman aged 18-30 years with acute COVID-19. Material: PBMCs or T cells enriched from blood (not recorded which). CDR3 in DNA: TGTGCCAGCAGCTTTGTACGAGCCACAGATACGCAGTATTTT. Amino acid sequence: CASSFVRATDTQYF.